A selection of T cell receptor beta chains follows, all from one sample in a study of cytomegalovirus exposure and HLA in healthy donors. The method was immunoSEQ multiplex PCR; TCRdb's version includes in-frame clones alone and lacks a portion of them. This sample has about 150,000 clones, with approximately 84% found just once. The sample taken for sequencing was PBMCs. These receptors were taken from a man between 25 and 39 years old in good health and CMV-seropositive. CDR3s leave out the opening cysteine and the closing phenylalanine or tryptophan. Each record gives: V gene, clone size, CDR3 protein. The listing skips clone size in some rows; elsewhere it reads once, few, many or a size class.

v_call: TRBV2
clone_size: -
cdr3_aa: ASSADRNTEAF

v_call: TRBV5-4
clone_size: -
cdr3_aa: ASSQGQRNTEAF

v_call: TRBV4-2
clone_size: -
cdr3_aa: ASSQDFHEQY

v_call: TRBV5-1
clone_size: once
cdr3_aa: ASSLAGTSWDEQF

v_call: TRBV11-2
clone_size: -
cdr3_aa: ASSPQRGDYNEQF

v_call: TRBV7-2
clone_size: -
cdr3_aa: ASSLGTPLNEQF

v_call: TRBV19
clone_size: -
cdr3_aa: ASSTSRGRGYEQY

v_call: TRBV18
clone_size: -
cdr3_aa: ASSPRQMNTGELF

v_call: TRBV5-6
clone_size: -
cdr3_aa: ASSLDRNYGYT

v_call: TRBV6-5
clone_size: -
cdr3_aa: ASSYLPSGGYEQY

v_call: TRBV9
clone_size: -
cdr3_aa: ASSDGGSSYNEQF

v_call: TRBV6-5
clone_size: -
cdr3_aa: ASSQGLAGYNEQF

v_call: TRBV5-1
clone_size: few
cdr3_aa: ASSPAGGYNEQF

v_call: TRBV5-1
clone_size: -
cdr3_aa: ASSLGEVYGYT

v_call: TRBV19
clone_size: -
cdr3_aa: ASSISGLGEKLF

v_call: TRBV7-2
clone_size: once
cdr3_aa: ASSLGTFSGNEQF

v_call: TRBV5-1
clone_size: once
cdr3_aa: ASSPGDRVGNTIY

v_call: TRBV7-2
clone_size: -
cdr3_aa: ASTSGPGNTEAF

v_call: TRBV7-2
clone_size: -
cdr3_aa: ASSFEGNIQY

v_call: TRBV4-2
clone_size: -
cdr3_aa: ASSPKGRLVRISGELF

v_call: TRBV10-3
clone_size: -
cdr3_aa: AIGGGWGQDTQY

v_call: TRBV6-5
clone_size: -
cdr3_aa: ASSPPTGESYGYT

v_call: TRBV19
clone_size: once
cdr3_aa: ASSIGGQGYT

v_call: TRBV5-8
clone_size: -
cdr3_aa: ASSLGGGRRSLQETQY

v_call: TRBV5-1
clone_size: -
cdr3_aa: ASSLSGSGPETQY

v_call: TRBV10-3
clone_size: -
cdr3_aa: AISESTGEKLF

v_call: TRBV18
clone_size: once
cdr3_aa: ASSRGQGSSGANVLT

v_call: TRBV19
clone_size: -
cdr3_aa: ASSRQGLNTEAF

v_call: TRBV27
clone_size: -
cdr3_aa: ASSFTQTSGRTYEQY

v_call: TRBV5-1
clone_size: many
cdr3_aa: ASSLVGRANTGELF

v_call: TRBV2
clone_size: -
cdr3_aa: ASSARQGYEQY

v_call: TRBV18
clone_size: -
cdr3_aa: ASSLFSEAEQF

v_call: TRBV5-1
clone_size: -
cdr3_aa: ASSLKGTVSTDTQY

v_call: TRBV10-3
clone_size: once
cdr3_aa: AIGDYSGNTIY

v_call: TRBV19
clone_size: -
cdr3_aa: ASSRRTGTEAF

v_call: TRBV12-5
clone_size: once
cdr3_aa: ASGSPTGGSFEAF

v_call: TRBV5-6
clone_size: -
cdr3_aa: ASSADLTGSYGYT

v_call: TRBV25-1
clone_size: once
cdr3_aa: ASSVNSGEKLF

v_call: TRBV4-1
clone_size: -
cdr3_aa: ASSQDMGQLNTGELF

v_call: TRBV5-1
clone_size: once
cdr3_aa: ASSTGLTNSEAF

v_call: TRBV4-1
clone_size: -
cdr3_aa: ASSQVQAGGQETQY

v_call: TRBV29-1
clone_size: -
cdr3_aa: SVTGDTGNTIY

v_call: TRBV11-2
clone_size: -
cdr3_aa: ASSPPEEGKKTQY

v_call: TRBV6-1
clone_size: -
cdr3_aa: ASSELFREKLF

v_call: TRBV10-2
clone_size: -
cdr3_aa: ASRGGLGGAAEAF

v_call: TRBV27
clone_size: -
cdr3_aa: ASSESGLINYGYT

v_call: TRBV2
clone_size: -
cdr3_aa: ASSARVADTQY

v_call: TRBV2
clone_size: -
cdr3_aa: ASSEETGGSNQPQH

v_call: TRBV2
clone_size: -
cdr3_aa: ASTPTRNTEAF

v_call: TRBV5-1
clone_size: once
cdr3_aa: ASSSGTEGGPQH

v_call: TRBV15
clone_size: -
cdr3_aa: ATSSSGEGIGF

v_call: TRBV7-2
clone_size: -
cdr3_aa: ASSATGDTEAF

v_call: TRBV7-3
clone_size: -
cdr3_aa: ASSLMSHNTGELF

v_call: TRBV9
clone_size: -
cdr3_aa: ASSPPGVHGYT

v_call: TRBV7-2
clone_size: -
cdr3_aa: ASSPGLNYNSPLH

v_call: TRBV2
clone_size: few
cdr3_aa: ASSYEGGDTEAF

v_call: TRBV6-5
clone_size: -
cdr3_aa: ASSRAMEGRTEAF

v_call: TRBV2
clone_size: -
cdr3_aa: ASSGMLGTEAF

v_call: TRBV7-8
clone_size: -
cdr3_aa: ASSFREAANTEAF